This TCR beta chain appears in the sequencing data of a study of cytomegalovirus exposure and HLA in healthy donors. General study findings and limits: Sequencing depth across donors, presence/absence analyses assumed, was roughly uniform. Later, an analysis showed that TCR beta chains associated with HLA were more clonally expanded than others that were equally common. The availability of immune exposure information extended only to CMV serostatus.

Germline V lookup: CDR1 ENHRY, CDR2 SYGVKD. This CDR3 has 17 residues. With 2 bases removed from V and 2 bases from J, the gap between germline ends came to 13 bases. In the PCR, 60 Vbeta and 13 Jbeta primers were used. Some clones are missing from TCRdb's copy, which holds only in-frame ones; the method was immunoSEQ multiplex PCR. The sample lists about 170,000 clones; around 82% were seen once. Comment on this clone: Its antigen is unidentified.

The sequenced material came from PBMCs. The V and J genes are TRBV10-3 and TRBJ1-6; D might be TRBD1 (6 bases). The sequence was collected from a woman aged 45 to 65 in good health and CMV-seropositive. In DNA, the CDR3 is TGTGCCATCAGTGAGGCTATACAGGGAACCTATAATTCACCCCTCCACTTT. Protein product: CAISEAIQGTYNSPLHF.